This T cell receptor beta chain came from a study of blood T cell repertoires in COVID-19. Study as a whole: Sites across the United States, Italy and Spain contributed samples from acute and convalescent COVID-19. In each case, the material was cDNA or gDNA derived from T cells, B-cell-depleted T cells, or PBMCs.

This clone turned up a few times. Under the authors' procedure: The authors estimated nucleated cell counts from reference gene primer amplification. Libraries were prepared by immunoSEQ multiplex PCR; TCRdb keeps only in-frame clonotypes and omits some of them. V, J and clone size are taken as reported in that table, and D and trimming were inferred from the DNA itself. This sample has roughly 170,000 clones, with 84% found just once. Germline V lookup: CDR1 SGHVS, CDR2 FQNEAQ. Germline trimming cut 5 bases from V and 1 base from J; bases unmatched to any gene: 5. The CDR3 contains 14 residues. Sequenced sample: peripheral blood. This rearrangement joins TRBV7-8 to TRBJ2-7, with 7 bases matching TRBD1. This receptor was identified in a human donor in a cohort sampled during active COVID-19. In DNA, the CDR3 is TGTGCCAGCAGCCCGGGGACAGATTCCTACGAGCAGTACTTC. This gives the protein CASSPGTDSYEQYF.